This passage covers 25 T cell receptor beta chains from one sample sequenced in a study of T cell changes during pregnancy in multiple sclerosis (dated by TCRdb to about 2019). The library was generated by the immunoSEQ multiplex PCR assay. TCRdb provides this immuneACCESS table in a form limited to in-frame rearrangements. Some clones are lacking; in checked studies, under half of them reflect an unresolved V gene, and why the rest are absent is not known. The sample table records over 30,000 clones; 88% of these occur just once. The ten largest clonotypes hold 0.9% to 1.5% of the sample. Sequencing used CD4+ T cells from peripheral blood mononuclear cells, obtained before pregnancy. The receptors were gathered from a female donor with multiple sclerosis, enrolled in a pregnancy study.

The CDR3 loop is CASQNNYGYTF. As DNA, the CDR3 is TGTGCCAGCCAGAACAACTATGGCTACACCTTC. The J gene is TRBJ1-2, the V gene TRBV6-6, with D unclear. Germline V gene data show CDR1 as MNHNY and CDR2 as SVGAGI (reference sequence). CDR3 size: 11 residues. Deletions cut 8 bases from V and 2 bases from J, with 6 bases between.

In the case of this clone: Other DNA sequences in the sample encode the same CDR3. The CDR3 nucleotides are TGTGCCAGCAGCTTAGGACAGGGAACCGGGGAGCTGTTTTTT. Its translation: CASSLGQGTGELFF. The chain combines TRBV7-2 with TRBJ2-2, with TRBD1 matching over 7 bases. V shed 1 base, J shed 5 bases, and the junction held 1 base outside the gene matches. The CDR3 sequence is 14 residues long. Germline CDR1 SGHTA, CDR2 FQGNSA.

The chain links TRBV2 to TRBJ2-1; 11 nucleotides align to TRBD1. The CDR3 has 15 amino acids. V was pared by 10 bases and J by 5 bases, with 10 bases of the junction left unmatched. Germline-derived CDR1 and CDR2 are SNHLY and FYNNEI. The CDR3 DNA sequence: TGTGCCACAACGAACCGGGACAGGGGGAACAATGAGCAGTTCTTC. It encodes CATTNRDRGNNEQFF.

This rearrangement joins TRBV11-2 to TRBJ2-1; 10 nucleotides line up with TRBD2. Germline values: CDR1 SGHAT, CDR2 FQNNGV. The CDR3 consists of 16 residues. V was pared by 1 base and J by 5 bases, with 5 bases of the junction left unmatched. The CDR3 DNA reads as TGTGCCAGCAGCTTAGGACGGACTAGCGGTAACAATGAGCAGTTCTTC. This encodes CASSLGRTSGNNEQFF.

V is TRBV18 and J is TRBJ1-1; 7 bases align to TRBD1. The CDR3 runs to 13 residues. V was pared by 3 bases and J by 7 bases, with 5 bases of the junction left unmatched. CDR1 and CDR2 (germline): KGHSH, LQKENI. The CDR3 DNA follows: TGTGCCAGCTCACCCGGACAGGTAAATGAAGCTTTCTTT. Translated: CASSPGQVNEAFF.

This chain connects TRBV5-6 to TRBJ2-3, with 11 bases lining up with TRBD2. Trimming removed 2 bases from V and 4 bases from J; junction bases left unmatched: 6. Germline loops: CDR1 SGHDT, CDR2 YYEEEE. The length of the CDR3 is 16 residues. As DNA, the CDR3 is TGTGCCAGCAGCTTTTTAGCGGGAGGGCCCGCAGATACGCAGTATTTT. Translated, it gives CASSFLAGGPADTQYF.

The chain joins TRBV28 to TRBJ1-1; D possibly corresponds to TRBD1 (6 bases). The V gene lost 2 bases and the J gene lost 11 bases, with 18 bases spanning the gap. Germline CDR1 MDHEN, CDR2 SYDVKM. This CDR3 spans 14 amino acids. The CDR3 reads CASSLPQQGLPAFF. As DNA, the CDR3 is TGTGCCAGCAGTTTACCTCAACAGGGCCTGCCTGCTTTCTTT.

The rearrangement links TRBV27 to TRBJ2-1, with 10 bases lining up with TRBD2. V gave up 7 bases and J gave up 3 bases; unmatched junction bases: 6. Germline V gene sequence: CDR1 MNHEY, CDR2 SMNVEV (reference sequence). The CDR3 spans 15 residues. CDR3 in DNA: TGTGCCAGCATCCTAGCGGGAGCAAACTACAATGAGCAGTTCTTC. It codes for CASILAGANYNEQFF.

The chain combines TRBV19 with TRBJ2-7; 7 bases are a match to TRBD1. Trimming took 5 bases from V and 9 from J; bases not matched to a gene: 16. The CDR3 is 15 residues long. CDR1 LNHDA and CDR2 SQIVND come from the germline V gene (reference sequence). CDR3 in amino acids: CASSPSTGIAVRQYF. The DNA of the CDR3 is TGTGCCAGTAGTCCTTCGACAGGGATAGCAGTAAGGCAGTACTTC.

This clone has just one count. The rearrangement uses TRBV13 and TRBJ2-7; 8 bases agree with TRBD2. The CDR3 covers 15 residues. V gave up 4 bases and J gave up 0 bases; unmatched junction bases: 5. Germline CDR1 and CDR2: PRHDT and FYEKMQ (reference sequence). The CDR3 region has the DNA TGTGCCAGCAGCTCCGCGGGAGGACCCTCCTACGAGCAGTACTTC. This sequence encodes CASSSAGGPSYEQYF.

This chain connects TRBV5-4 to TRBJ1-4; 7 bases are a match to TRBD1. From germline, CDR1 is SGHNT and CDR2 YYREEE (reference sequence). Losses at the gene ends were 7 bases for V and 7 bases for J; bases not matched to a gene: 10. CDR3 length: 14 amino acids. The CDR3 DNA is TGTGCCAGCGCCCGAGAAGACAGGGTTGAAAAACTGTTTTTT. Translated: CASAREDRVEKLFF.

The chain recombines TRBV5-4 with TRBJ1-2; a weak D match, TRBD1 (5 bases). This CDR3 is 13 amino acids long. From germline, CDR1 is SGHNT and CDR2 YYREEE (reference sequence). V dropped 1 base and J dropped 10 bases, with 14 bases sitting between them. The CDR3 loop reads CASSLQLGQPYTF. Written as DNA, the CDR3 is TGTGCCAGCAGCTTGCAATTGGGGCAGCCCTACACCTTC.

The V and J genes are TRBV28 and TRBJ2-7; 9 nucleotides align to TRBD1. The trim removed 1 base at V and 3 bases at J, leaving 4 bases unmatched. Germline V gene data show CDR1 as MDHEN and CDR2 as SYDVKM. The CDR3 runs to 15 residues. Here the CDR3 reads CASSLSGTGFYEQYF. DNA for the CDR3: TGTGCCAGCAGTTTATCCGGGACAGGGTTCTACGAGCAGTACTTC. The whole variable domain, filled in from reference TRBV28 and TRBJ2-7, reads DVKVTQSSRYLVKRTGEKVFLECVQDMDHENMFWYRQDPGLGLRLIYFSYDVKMKEKGDIPEGYSVSREKKERFSLILESASTNQTSMYLCASSLSGTGFYEQYFGPGTRLTVT.

The chain is built from TRBV19 and TRBJ2-1; 8 positions agree with TRBD2. The V and J ends lost 2 bases and 4 bases, in that order; junction bases with no gene match: 4. CDR1 and CDR2 (germline): LNHDA, SQIVND (reference sequence). The CDR3 covers 15 residues. The CDR3 bases are TGTGCCAGTAGTATAACACTAGCGGCTTACAATGAGCAGTTCTTC. Translating gives CASSITLAAYNEQFF.

The CDR3 sequence: CASSYSGRFYTF. The CDR3 nucleotides are TGTGCCAGCAGTTACTCTGGCAGATTCTACACCTTC. This chain links TRBV6-5 with TRBJ1-2; no clear D. Trimming cost V 0 bases and J 10 bases, with 9 bases left between them. This CDR3 comprises 12 residues. The germline V gene encodes CDR1 MNHEY and CDR2 SVGAGI.

The chain employs TRBV28 and TRBJ2-3, with 11 nucleotides matching TRBD2. There are 15 residues in the CDR3. With 8 bases clipped from V and 2 bases from J, the junction kept 6 bases outside the gene matches. CDR1 is MDHEN, CDR2 SYDVKM, per germline. This chain's CDR3 is CASGGLAANTDTQYF. The DNA for the CDR3 is TGTGCCAGCGGGGGACTAGCGGCCAACACAGATACGCAGTATTTT.

This clone has just one count. The chain links TRBV28 to TRBJ2-7; 7 nucleotides match TRBD2. The length of the CDR3 is 15 residues. The ends lost 7 bases at V and 2 bases at J; junction bases unmatched: 11. Germline V gives CDR1 MDHEN, CDR2 SYDVKM. The DNA for the CDR3 is TGTGCCAGCACCCACACCGGGACTAAAACCTACGAGCAGTACTTC. Its translation: CASTHTGTKTYEQYF. Variable domain in full (rest from reference TRBV28 and TRBJ2-7): DVKVTQSSRYLVKRTGEKVFLECVQDMDHENMFWYRQDPGLGLRLIYFSYDVKMKEKGDIPEGYSVSREKKERFSLILESASTNQTSMYLCASTHTGTKTYEQYFGPGTRLTVT.

The table lists this clone with a count of one. J is TRBJ2-1 and V is TRBV11-2, with TRBD2 identical over 13 bases. V was clipped by 5 bases and J by 7 bases; unmatched bases: 8. Germline V gene lookup returns CDR1 SGHAT and CDR2 FQNNGV. This CDR3 spans 16 amino acids. The CDR3 spells CASSPELAGGLNEQFF. In DNA form, the CDR3 reads TGTGCCAGCAGCCCCGAACTAGCGGGAGGGCTAAATGAGCAGTTCTTC.

This chain uses TRBV29-1 with TRBJ1-3, with 7 bases identical to TRBD1. The CDR3 covers 13 residues. Germline trimming cut 4 bases from V and 6 bases from J; bases unmatched to any gene: 6. From germline, CDR1 is SQVTM and CDR2 ANQGSEA. CDR3 sequence (DNA): TGCAGCGTTGCCCTGGACAGGACAAACACCATATATTTT. As protein: CSVALDRTNTIYF.

The J gene is TRBJ2-5, the V gene TRBV9; possibly TRBD1 for D (5 bases). The CDR3 contains 14 residues. Trimming removed 3 bases at V and 5 bases at J, with 14 bases between. Germline CDR1 is SGDLS and CDR2 is YYNGEE. The DNA of the CDR3 is TGTGCCAGCAGCGAGGGGTGGTACACGGAGACCCAGTACTTC. Amino acid sequence: CASSEGWYTETQYF.

This rearrangement joins TRBV15 to TRBJ2-2, with 7 nucleotides matching TRBD2. V was clipped by 0 bases and J by 2 bases; unmatched bases: 6. CDR1 is LNHNV and CDR2 is YYDKDF in the germline V gene (reference sequence). This CDR3 is built from 17 residues. CDR3 nucleotide sequence: TGTGCCACCAGCAGAGATGTGGCGGGACTAAACACCGGGGAGCTGTTTTTT. This codes for CATSRDVAGLNTGELFF.

The chain uses TRBV19 and TRBJ1-5; no firm D call. The germline V and J ends were trimmed by 6 bases and 4 bases, with 7 bases remaining between them. The CDR3 has 12 residues. The germline V gene has CDR1 LNHDA and CDR2 SQIVND (reference sequence). CDR3 bases: TGTGCCAGTAGGACTAAAAATCAGCCCCAGCATTTT. It is translated as CASRTKNQPQHF. Filled out from reference TRBV19 and TRBJ1-5, the complete variable domain reads DGGITQSPKYLFRKEGQNVTLSCEQNLNHDAMYWYRQDPGQGLRLIYYSQIVNDFQKGDIAEGYSVSREKKESFPLTVTSAQKNPTAFYLCASRTKNQPQHFGDGTRLSIL.

The chain couples TRBV4-1 to TRBJ2-1, with 8 bases identical to TRBD2. Germline V lookup: CDR1 MGHRA, CDR2 YSYEKL. The V gene end was trimmed by 0 bases and the J gene end by 5 bases; junction bases not matched to a gene: 9. The CDR3 sequence is 17 residues long. CDR3 loop: CASSQEVVSSGHNEQFF. CDR3 in DNA: TGCGCCAGCAGCCAAGAAGTGGTGTCTAGCGGGCACAATGAGCAGTTCTTC.

The table lists this clone with a few counts. This chain uses TRBV10-3 with TRBJ1-2; 7 bases fit TRBD1. The V and J ends lost 9 bases and 2 bases, in that order; junction bases with no gene match: 6. Germline CDR1 is ENHRY and CDR2 is SYGVKD. The CDR3 sequence is 13 residues long. In DNA, the CDR3 is TGTGCCATAACCCAGGGACAGAACTATGGCTACACCTTC. This gives the protein CAITQGQNYGYTF.

This clone showed up just once. The rearrangement links TRBV5-4 to TRBJ2-5; 10 bases map to TRBD1. The CDR3 runs to 16 residues. Germline V lookup: CDR1 SGHNT, CDR2 YYREEE (reference sequence). Trimming cost V 6 bases and J 2 bases; bases outside gene matches: 10. This CDR3 reads CASTPLPGQGQETQYF. CDR3 nucleotide sequence: TGTGCCAGCACCCCACTCCCGGGACAGGGGCAAGAGACCCAGTACTTC. Based on the CDR3 plus reference TRBV5-4 and TRBJ2-5, the full variable domain is ETGVTQSPTHLIKTRGQQVTLRCSSQSGHNTVSWYQQALGQGPQFIFQYYREEENGRGNFPPRFSGLQFPNYSSELNVNALELDDSALYLCASTPLPGQGQETQYFGPGTRLLVL.